Included here is one T cell receptor (beta chain) sequence, with context. Its antigen remains unknown. Germline V gives CDR1 SGHTA, CDR2 FQGNSA. V was pared by 3 bases and J by 4 bases, with 3 bases of the junction left unmatched. This CDR3 has 15 residues. The sample comes from a study of OX40 agonist ivuxolimab in advanced cancers. On the study more broadly: Aged roughly 20 to 79 with a mean of about 60 years, they were 75% to 85% male. Study findings and constraints: Also showing low normalized T-cell clonal expansion were some of the nonresponders. Mean expanded clone counts were higher in CD8+ than CD4+ T cells. Doses of 0.1 to 3.0 mg/kg were accompanied by clonal expansion of CD4+ and CD8+ blood T cells by week 6.

Profiled with immunoSEQ multiplex PCR; TCRdb holds only in-frame clones, not every one. The table includes some 100,000 clones, roughly nine tenths detected once. The starting material was CD4+ or CD8+ T cells sorted from blood, obtained in a trial of the OX40 agonist ivuxolimab. The chain carries TRBV7-2 and TRBJ2-3, with TRBD2 matching over 11 bases. This TCR was sampled from an adult with an advanced solid tumor such as melanoma, head and neck, liver or kidney cancer. The CDR3 is CASSFSGRASDTQYF. CDR3 coding DNA: TGTGCCAGCAGCTTTAGCGGGAGGGCCTCAGATACGCAGTATTTT.